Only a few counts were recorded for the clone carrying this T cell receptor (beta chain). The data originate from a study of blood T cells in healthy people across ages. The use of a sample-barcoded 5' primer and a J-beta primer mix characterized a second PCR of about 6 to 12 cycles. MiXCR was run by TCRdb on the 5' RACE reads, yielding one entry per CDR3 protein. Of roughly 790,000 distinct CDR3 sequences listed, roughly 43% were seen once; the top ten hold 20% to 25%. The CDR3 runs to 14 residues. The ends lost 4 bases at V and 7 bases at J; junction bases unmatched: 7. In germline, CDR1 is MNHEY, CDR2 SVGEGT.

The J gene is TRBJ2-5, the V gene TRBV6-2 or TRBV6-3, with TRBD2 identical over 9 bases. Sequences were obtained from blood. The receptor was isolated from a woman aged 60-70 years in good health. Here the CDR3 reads CASSWLAGLGTQYF. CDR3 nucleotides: TGTGCCAGCAGTTGGCTAGCGGGGCTTGGGACCCAGTACTTC.